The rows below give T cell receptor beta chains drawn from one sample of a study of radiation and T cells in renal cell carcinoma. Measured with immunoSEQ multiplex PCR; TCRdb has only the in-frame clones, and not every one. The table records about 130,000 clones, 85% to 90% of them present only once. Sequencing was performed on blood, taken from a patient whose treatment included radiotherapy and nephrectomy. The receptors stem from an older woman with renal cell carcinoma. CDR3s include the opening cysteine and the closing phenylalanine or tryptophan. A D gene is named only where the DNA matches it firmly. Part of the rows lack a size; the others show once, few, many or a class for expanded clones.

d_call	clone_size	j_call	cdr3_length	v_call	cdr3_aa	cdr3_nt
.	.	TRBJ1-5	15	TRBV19	CASSIPGRVGQPQHF	TGTGCCAGTAGTATCCCGGGCAGGGTAGGGCAGCCCCAGCATTTT
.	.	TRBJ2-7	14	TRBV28	CASSLPGQPYEQYF	TGTGCCAGCAGCCTCCCGGGACAACCGTACGAGCAGTACTTC
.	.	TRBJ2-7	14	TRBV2	CASIEDRFTYEQYF	TGTGCCAGCATTGAAGACAGGTTTACCTACGAGCAGTACTTC
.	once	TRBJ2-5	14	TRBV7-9	CASSLGTERGTQYF	TGTGCCAGCAGCTTAGGGACGGAGCGAGGGACCCAGTACTTC
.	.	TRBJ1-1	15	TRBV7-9	CASSLFRVTNTEAFF	TGTGCCAGCAGCTTATTCCGGGTGACGAACACTGAAGCTTTCTTT
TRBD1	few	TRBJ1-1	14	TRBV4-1	CASSLQQGWTEAFF	TGCGCCAGCAGCCTTCAACAGGGGTGGACTGAAGCTTTCTTT
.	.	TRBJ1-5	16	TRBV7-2	CASSSQMDGSNQPQHF	TGTGCCAGCAGCTCCCAAATGGACGGTAGCAATCAGCCCCAGCATTTT
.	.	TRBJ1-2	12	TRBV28	CASSLIRGGYTF	TGTGCCAGCAGTTTGATCAGAGGTGGCTACACCTTC
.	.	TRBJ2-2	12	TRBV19	CASSIGLGELFF	TGTGCCAGTAGTATAGGTCTCGGGGAGCTGTTTTTT
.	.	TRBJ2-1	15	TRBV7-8	CASSRGAMLYNEQFF	TGTGCCAGCAGCCGAGGGGCTATGCTATACAATGAGCAGTTCTTC
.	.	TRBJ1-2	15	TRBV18	CASSPPTGVVNGYTF	TGTGCCAGCTCACCACCGACGGGGGTTGTGAATGGCTACACCTTC
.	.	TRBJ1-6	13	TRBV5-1	CASSSLRNSPLHF	TGCGCCAGCAGCTCACTGAGGAATTCACCCCTCCACTTT
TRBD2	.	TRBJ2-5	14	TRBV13	CASSLLAVRETQYF	TGTGCCAGCAGCCTACTAGCGGTCCGGGAGACCCAGTACTTC
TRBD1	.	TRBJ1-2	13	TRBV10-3	CAISDGQGKLYTF	TGTGCCATCAGTGACGGACAGGGCAAGTTATACACCTTC
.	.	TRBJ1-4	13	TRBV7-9	CASSPTGTEKLFF	TGTGCCAGCAGCCCTACAGGGACTGAAAAACTGTTTTTT
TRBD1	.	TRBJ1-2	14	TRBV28	CASSRWQGAGGYTF	TGTGCCAGCAGCCGATGGCAGGGGGCGGGTGGCTACACCTTC
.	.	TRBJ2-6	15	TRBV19	CASSMGGTGANVLTF	TGTGCCAGTAGTATGGGGGGAACTGGGGCCAACGTCCTGACTTTC
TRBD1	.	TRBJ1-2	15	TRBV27	CASRRGSDRGYGYTF	TGTGCCAGCAGACGGGGTTCCGACAGGGGCTATGGCTACACCTTC
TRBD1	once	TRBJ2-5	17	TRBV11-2	CASSLDPAGGLQETQYF	TGTGCCAGCAGCTTAGATCCAGCAGGGGGCCTTCAAGAGACCCAGTACTTC
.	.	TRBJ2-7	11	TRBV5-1	CASSLSGEQYF	TGCGCCAGCAGCTTAAGCGGCGAGCAGTACTTC
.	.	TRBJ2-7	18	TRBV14	CASSLDLGFRQGRDEQYF	TGTGCCAGCAGCCTCGACCTGGGGTTCCGGCAGGGCCGGGACGAGCAGTACTTC
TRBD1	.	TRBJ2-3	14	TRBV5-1	CASKHGTDTDTQYF	TGCGCCAGCAAACACGGGACAGACACAGATACGCAGTATTTT
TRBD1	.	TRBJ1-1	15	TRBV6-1	CASRAGQGVDTEAFF	TGTGCCAGCAGGGCCGGACAGGGGGTTGACACTGAAGCTTTCTTT
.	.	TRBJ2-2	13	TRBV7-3	CATARGSTGELFF	TGTGCGACTGCGCGGGGAAGCACCGGGGAGCTGTTTTTT
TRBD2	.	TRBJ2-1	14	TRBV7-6	CASSLQLAGRGQFF	TGTGCCAGCAGCTTACAACTAGCGGGGCGCGGGCAGTTCTTC
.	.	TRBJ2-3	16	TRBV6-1	CASSERGAISTDTQYF	TGTGCCAGCAGTGAGCGGGGAGCGATTAGCACAGATACGCAGTATTTT
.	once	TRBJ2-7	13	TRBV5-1	CASSLSTSYEQYF	TGCGCCAGCAGCCTCTCGACTAGTTACGAGCAGTACTTC
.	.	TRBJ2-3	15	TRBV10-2	CASVRRAPGTDTQYF	TGCGCCAGCGTTCGACGGGCCCCGGGCACAGATACGCAGTATTTT
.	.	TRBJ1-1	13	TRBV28	CASSLDGVGEAFF	TGTGCCAGCAGCCTCGATGGGGTGGGTGAAGCTTTCTTT
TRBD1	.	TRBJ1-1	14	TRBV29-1	CSVLRTGMNTEAFF	TGCAGCGTTTTAAGGACAGGCATGAACACTGAAGCTTTCTTT
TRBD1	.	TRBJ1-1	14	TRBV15	CATSSQGVNTEAFF	TGTGCCACCAGCAGTCAGGGGGTGAACACTGAAGCTTTCTTT
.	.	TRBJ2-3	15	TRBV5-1	CASSLSGDRTDTQYF	TGCGCCAGCAGCTTGTCGGGAGACCGCACAGATACGCAGTATTTT
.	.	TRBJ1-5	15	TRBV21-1	CASTKGGQGLQPQHF	TGTGCCAGCACCAAAGGGGGACAGGGACTTCAGCCCCAGCATTTT
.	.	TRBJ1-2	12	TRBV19	CASSTGFRGYTF	TGTGCCAGTAGTACAGGCTTTCGTGGCTACACCTTC
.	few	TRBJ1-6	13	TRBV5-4	CASSLDRNSPLHF	TGTGCCAGCAGCTTGGACAGGAATTCACCCCTCCACTTT